These 18 T cell receptor beta chains share one sample of origin, sequenced in a study of Ad26.COV2.S vaccination and SARS-CoV-2 variants. Some clones are missing from TCRdb's copy, which holds only in-frame ones; the method was immunoSEQ multiplex PCR. Among 300,000 to 400,000 clones, about 88% were seen once, and the ten largest hold 6.4%. As for treatment: 15 to 20 received Ad26.COV2.S at low or high dose, single or two shots; 5 received placebo; per-sample allocation not given. Following the first vaccine or placebo injection, samples were taken on day 63. Sequencing used peripheral blood, obtained in a trial of Ad26.COV2.S vaccine versus placebo. The receptors were gathered from a person between 18 and 60 years old who received the Ad26.COV2.S COVID-19 vaccine or a placebo.

The gene calls are TRBV7-6 and TRBJ2-7; 11 positions agree with TRBD2. V lost 5 bases, J lost 1 base, and 7 bases stayed unmatched. The CDR3 has 16 amino acids. The germline gives CDR1 SGHVS, CDR2 FNYEAQ. This CDR3 is CASSPGRTSGSYEQYF. CDR3 bases: TGTGCCAGCAGCCCTGGAAGGACTAGCGGGTCCTACGAGCAGTACTTC.

The gene calls are TRBV15 and TRBJ2-1; no reliable D call. The V and J ends lost 1 base and 9 bases respectively, with 7 bases between them. CDR1 is LNHNV and CDR2 is YYDKDF in the germline V gene (reference sequence). The CDR3 runs to 12 residues. The CDR3 region has the DNA TGTGCCACCAGCAGAGTTACGAGTGAGCAGTTCTTC. Translating gives CATSRVTSEQFF.

This chain connects TRBV15 to TRBJ2-1; TRBD1 might be the D (6 bases). Germline CDR1 is LNHNV and CDR2 is YYDKDF (reference sequence). This CDR3 contains 15 residues. V lost 6 bases to trimming and J lost 2 bases, with 14 bases between them. The CDR3: CATRALGGAYNEQFF. As DNA, the CDR3 is TGTGCCACCAGAGCCCTAGGGGGAGCCTACAATGAGCAGTTCTTC. Using reference TRBV15 and TRBJ2-1 for the parts outside the CDR3, the full variable domain is DAMVIQNPRYQVTQFGKPVTLSCSQTLNHNVMYWYQQKSSQAPKLLFHYYDKDFNNEADTPDNFQSRRPNTSFCFLDIRSPGLGDTAMYLCATRALGGAYNEQFFGPGTRLTVL.

The V and J genes are TRBV19 and TRBJ2-1; weak D call: TRBD1 (5 bases). The CDR3 is made up of 15 amino acids. V was cut by 7 bases and J by 7 bases, with 20 bases left in between. Germline CDR1 and CDR2: LNHDA and SQIVND (reference sequence). CDR3 in amino acids: CASTITGPTENEQFF. The CDR3, as DNA: TGTGCCAGTACTATCACGGGCCCGACAGAAAATGAGCAGTTCTTC.

This chain joins TRBV11-2 and TRBJ1-2, with D uncertain. Trimming took off 2 bases at V and 6 bases at J, with 10 bases between the two ends. This CDR3 is built from 13 residues. CDR1 and CDR2 (germline): SGHAT, FQNNGV. CDR3 nucleotide sequence: TGTGCCAGCAGCTTAACGGAATTCCATGGCTACACCTTC. Amino acids: CASSLTEFHGYTF.

This CDR3 reads CSATLGRFAFF. CDR3 nucleotide sequence: TGCAGTGCTACACTGGGTCGGTTCGCTTTCTTT. This sequence joins TRBV20-1 and TRBJ1-1; no firm D call. Trimming removed 4 bases from V and 11 bases from J, with 14 bases in between. The CDR3 extends over 11 amino acids. Germline V gives CDR1 DFQATT, CDR2 SNEGSKA (reference sequence).

The chain couples TRBV5-1 to TRBJ1-6; no clear D. V gave up 7 bases and J gave up 8 bases, with 13 bases separating them. CDR3 length equals 13 residues. CDR1 and CDR2 (germline): SGHRS, YFSETQ. CDR3 nucleotides: TGCGCCAGCCAAGAACGGGAAGATTCACCCCTCCACTTT. It translates to CASQEREDSPLHF.

This chain connects TRBV5-4 to TRBJ2-7; 9 bases match TRBD2. The CDR3 is 15 amino acids. Per germline, CDR1 SGHNT and CDR2 YYREEE (reference sequence). With 0 bases clipped from V and 3 bases from J, the junction kept 4 bases outside the gene matches. CDR3 in amino acids: CASSLVAGERYEQYF. In nucleotides, the CDR3 is TGTGCCAGCAGCTTGGTAGCGGGAGAGCGCTACGAGCAGTACTTC.

The J gene is TRBJ2-1, the V gene TRBV24-1; D tentatively fits TRBD1 or TRBD2 (5 bases each). Germline assignment: CDR1 KGHDR and CDR2 SFDVKD. V lost 4 bases and J 5 bases, leaving 11 bases between the germline ends. The CDR3 contains 14 residues. The CDR3 DNA reads as TGTGCCACCAGTGAGATGGGGACCAACAATGAGCAGTTCTTC. The encoded protein is CATSEMGTNNEQFF.

The J gene is TRBJ1-5, the V gene TRBV30, with D unresolved. V was trimmed by 0 bases and J by 3 bases, leaving 9 bases between them. The CDR3 length is 14 residues. Germline CDR1 and CDR2: GTSNPN and SVGIG (reference sequence). The CDR3 sequence is CAWSVGVTNQPQHF. As DNA, the CDR3 is TGTGCCTGGAGTGTAGGAGTCACCAATCAGCCCCAGCATTTT. Full variable domain (missing parts from reference TRBV30 and TRBJ1-5): SQTIHQWPATLVQPVGSPLSLECTVEGTSNPNLYWYRQAAGRGLQLLFYSVGIGQISSEVPQNLSASRPQDRQFILSSKKLLLSDSGFYLCAWSVGVTNQPQHFGDGTRLSIL.

The CDR3 nucleotides are TGTGCCAGCAGCGTAGCCAGAGAAATTCTACACTACAATGAGCAGTTCTTC. This encodes CASSVAREILHYNEQFF. The chain joins TRBV9 to TRBJ2-1; D not certain. Germline CDR1 is SGDLS and CDR2 is YYNGEE. This CDR3 region has 17 residues. Trimming stripped 0 bases from V and 3 bases from J, with 16 bases between. Looking up the rest from reference TRBV9 and TRBJ2-1 gives the full variable domain: DSGVTQTPKHLITATGQRVTLRCSPRSGDLSVYWYQQSLDQGLQFLIQYYNGEERAKGNILERFSAQQFPDLHSELNLSSLELGDSALYFCASSVAREILHYNEQFFGPGTRLTVL.

This chain connects TRBV29-1 to TRBJ1-5; a possible D gene is TRBD1 (6 bases). This CDR3 spans 13 amino acids. Between the trimmed V and J ends, which lost 4 bases and 6 bases, there was a span of 13 bases. CDR1 and CDR2 from the germline V gene are SQVTM and ANQGSEA. The CDR3 region has the DNA TGCAGCGTTGGGGGGGCTGGGGGTCAGCCCCAGCATTTT. Translation: CSVGGAGGQPQHF.

This clone has a handful of counts. The chain employs TRBV14 and TRBJ2-2; D gene uncertain. Deletions cut 5 bases from V and 5 bases from J, with 12 bases between. Germline V gives CDR1 SGHDN, CDR2 FVKESK. The CDR3 length is 14 residues. Here the CDR3 DNA reads TGTGCCAGCAGCGTACAGTCGATTACCGGGGAGCTGTTTTTT. It translates to CASSVQSITGELFF.

The chain couples TRBV27 to TRBJ2-7; tentative D call: TRBD2 (5 bases). V lost 2 bases and J 5 bases, leaving 13 bases between the germline ends. Germline-derived CDR1 and CDR2 are MNHEY and SMNVEV (reference sequence). CDR3 length: 14 residues. The DNA of the CDR3 is TGTGCCAGCAGTTTAAGAGGGAGAGCTAACGAGCAGTACTTC. Encoded protein: CASSLRGRANEQYF.

J is TRBJ1-1 and V is TRBV10-3; D gene unclear. Germline-derived CDR1 and CDR2 are ENHRY and SYGVKD. CDR3 length equals 12 residues. Trimming took off 6 bases at V and 1 base at J, with 6 bases between the two ends. CDR3 region: CAISWSNTEAFF. As DNA, the CDR3 is TGTGCCATCAGCTGGTCGAACACTGAAGCTTTCTTT.

This chain links TRBV7-2 with TRBJ1-2, with 8 bases matching TRBD1. The germline CDR1 and CDR2 sequences are SGHTA and FQGNSA. V trimming: 4 bases; J trimming: 8 bases; junction bases outside the gene matches: 15. CDR3 size: 16 residues. CDR3 sequence: CASSSGRDRIVGGYTF. In nucleotides, the CDR3 is TGTGCCAGCAGCTCCGGCCGGGACAGGATTGTCGGCGGCTACACCTTC.

The chain is built from TRBV6-6 and TRBJ2-7; possibly TRBD2 for D (5 bases). Germline values: CDR1 MNHNY, CDR2 SVGAGI (reference sequence). Between the trimmed V and J ends, which lost 7 bases and 3 bases, there was a span of 13 bases. The CDR3 length is 13 residues. The CDR3 is CASTPRGYYEQYF. CDR3 nucleotides: TGTGCCAGCACCCCCCGAGGGTACTACGAGCAGTACTTC.

This clone was seen a few times. The chain joins TRBV4-2 to TRBJ2-3, with unresolved D. Germline V gene data show CDR1 as LGHNA and CDR2 as YNFKEQ. V shed 1 base and J shed 3 bases, with 11 bases lying between them. The CDR3 loop spans 15 amino acids. This chain's CDR3 is CASSQGARLTDTQYF. CDR3 nucleotide sequence: TGTGCCAGCAGCCAAGGAGCTAGGTTGACAGATACGCAGTATTTT.